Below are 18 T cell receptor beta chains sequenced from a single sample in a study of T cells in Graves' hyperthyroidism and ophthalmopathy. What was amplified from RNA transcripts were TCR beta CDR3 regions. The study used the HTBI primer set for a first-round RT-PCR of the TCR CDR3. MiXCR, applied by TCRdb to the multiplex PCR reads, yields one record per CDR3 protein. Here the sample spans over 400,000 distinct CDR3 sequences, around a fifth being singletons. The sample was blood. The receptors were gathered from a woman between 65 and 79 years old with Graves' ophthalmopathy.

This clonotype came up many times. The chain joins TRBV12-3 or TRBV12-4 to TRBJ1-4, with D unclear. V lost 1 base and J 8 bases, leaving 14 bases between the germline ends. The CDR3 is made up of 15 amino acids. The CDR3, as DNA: TGTGCCAGCAGTTTAGGTTCCCGTATGGGGGAAAAACTGTTTTTT. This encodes CASSLGSRMGEKLFF.

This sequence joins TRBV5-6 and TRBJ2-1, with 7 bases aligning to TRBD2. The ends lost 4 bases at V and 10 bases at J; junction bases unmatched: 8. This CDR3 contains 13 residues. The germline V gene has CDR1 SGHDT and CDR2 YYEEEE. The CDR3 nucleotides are TGTGCCAGCAGCCCCTGGAGTAGCGGGGAGCAGTTCTTC. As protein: CASSPWSSGEQFF.

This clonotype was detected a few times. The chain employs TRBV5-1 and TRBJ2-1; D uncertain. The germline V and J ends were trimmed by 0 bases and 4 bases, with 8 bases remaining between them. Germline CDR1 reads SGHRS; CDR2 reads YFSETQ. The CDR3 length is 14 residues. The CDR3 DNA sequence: TGCGCCAGCAGCTTGGGGAGAGAGTACAATGAGCAGTTCTTC. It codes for CASSLGREYNEQFF.

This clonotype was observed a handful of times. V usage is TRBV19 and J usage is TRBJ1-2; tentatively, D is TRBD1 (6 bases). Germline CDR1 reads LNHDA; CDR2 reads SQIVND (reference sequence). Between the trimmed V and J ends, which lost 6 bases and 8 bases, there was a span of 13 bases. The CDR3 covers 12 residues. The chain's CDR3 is CASRTGSFGYTF. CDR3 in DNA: TGTGCCAGTAGGACAGGCTCCTTCGGCTACACCTTC.

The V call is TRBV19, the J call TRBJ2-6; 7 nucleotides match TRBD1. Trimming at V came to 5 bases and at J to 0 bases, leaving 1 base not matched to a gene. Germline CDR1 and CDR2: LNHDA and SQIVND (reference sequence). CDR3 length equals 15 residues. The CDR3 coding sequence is TGTGCCAGTAGTGGGACAGCCTCTGGGGCCAACGTCCTGACTTTC. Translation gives CASSGTASGANVLTF.

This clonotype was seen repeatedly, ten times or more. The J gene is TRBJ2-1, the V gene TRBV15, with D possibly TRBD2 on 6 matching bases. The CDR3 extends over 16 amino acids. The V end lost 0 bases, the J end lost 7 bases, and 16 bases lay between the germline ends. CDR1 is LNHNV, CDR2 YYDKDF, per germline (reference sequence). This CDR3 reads CATSRDLGGSLNEQFF. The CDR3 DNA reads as TGTGCCACCAGCAGAGATCTGGGAGGATCCCTTAATGAGCAGTTCTTC. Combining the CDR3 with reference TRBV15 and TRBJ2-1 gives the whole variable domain DAMVIQNPRYQVTQFGKPVTLSCSQTLNHNVMYWYQQKSSQAPKLLFHYYDKDFNNEADTPDNFQSRRPNTSFCFLDIRSPGLGDTAMYLCATSRDLGGSLNEQFFGPGTRLTVL.

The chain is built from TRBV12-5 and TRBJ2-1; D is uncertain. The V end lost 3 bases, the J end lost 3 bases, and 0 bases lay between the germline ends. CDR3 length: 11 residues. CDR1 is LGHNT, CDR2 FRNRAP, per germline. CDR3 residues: CASGFYNEQFF. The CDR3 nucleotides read TGTGCTAGTGGTTTCTACAATGAGCAGTTCTTC.

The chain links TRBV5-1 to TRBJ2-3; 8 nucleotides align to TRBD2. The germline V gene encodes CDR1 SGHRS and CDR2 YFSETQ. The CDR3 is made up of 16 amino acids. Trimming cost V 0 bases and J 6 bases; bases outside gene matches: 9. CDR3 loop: CASSLGELAGLDTQYF. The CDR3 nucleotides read TGCGCCAGCAGCTTGGGGGAGCTAGCGGGTTTGGATACGCAGTATTTT.

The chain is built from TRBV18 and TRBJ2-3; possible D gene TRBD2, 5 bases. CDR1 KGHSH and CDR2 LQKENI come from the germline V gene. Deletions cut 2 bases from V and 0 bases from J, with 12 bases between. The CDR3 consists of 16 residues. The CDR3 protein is CASSPISVTSTDTQYF. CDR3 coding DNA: TGTGCCAGCTCACCAATTAGCGTCACTAGCACAGATACGCAGTATTTT.

CDR3 in DNA: TGTGCCAGCAGTTTCTTTGAAAACAGCATAAATTCACCCCTCCACTTT. This sequence encodes CASSFFENSINSPLHF. The rearrangement joins TRBV27 to TRBJ1-6; D remains unclear. Germline loops: CDR1 MNHEY, CDR2 SMNVEV (reference sequence). The V end was cut by 3 bases, the J end by 7 bases, with 16 bases between. The CDR3 length is 16 residues.

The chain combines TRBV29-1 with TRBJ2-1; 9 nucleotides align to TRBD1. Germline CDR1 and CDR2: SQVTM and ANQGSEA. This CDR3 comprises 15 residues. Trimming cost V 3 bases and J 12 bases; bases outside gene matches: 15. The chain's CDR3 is CSVEGTDRGPPWQFF. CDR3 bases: TGCAGCGTTGAGGGAACGGACAGGGGCCCTCCCTGGCAGTTCTTC.

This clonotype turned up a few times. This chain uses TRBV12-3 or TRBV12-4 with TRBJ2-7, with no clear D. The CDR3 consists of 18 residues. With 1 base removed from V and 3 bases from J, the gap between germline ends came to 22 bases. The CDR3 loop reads CASSLVRLRSANHYEQYF. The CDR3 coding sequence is TGTGCCAGCAGTTTAGTGAGACTTCGGAGTGCCAACCACTACGAGCAGTACTTC.

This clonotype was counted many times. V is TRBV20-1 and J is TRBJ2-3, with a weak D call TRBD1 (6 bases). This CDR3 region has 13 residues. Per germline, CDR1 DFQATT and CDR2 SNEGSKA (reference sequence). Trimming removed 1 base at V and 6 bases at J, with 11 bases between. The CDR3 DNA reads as TGCAGTGCTAGAGCTCCACAGGGCGATACGCAGTATTTT. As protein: CSARAPQGDTQYF.

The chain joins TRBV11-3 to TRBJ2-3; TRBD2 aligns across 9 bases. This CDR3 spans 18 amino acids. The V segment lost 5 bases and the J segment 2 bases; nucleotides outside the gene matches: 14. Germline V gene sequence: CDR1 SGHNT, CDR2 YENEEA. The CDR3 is CASSPDPGLAPITDTQYF. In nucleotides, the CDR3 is TGTGCCAGCAGCCCAGACCCGGGACTAGCACCAATCACAGATACGCAGTATTTT. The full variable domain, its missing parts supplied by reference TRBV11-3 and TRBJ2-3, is EAGVVQSPRYKIIEKKQPVAFWCNPISGHNTLYWYLQNLGQGPELLIRYENEEAVDDSQLPKDRFSAERLKGVDSTLKIQPAELGDSAVYLCASSPDPGLAPITDTQYFGPGTRLTVL.

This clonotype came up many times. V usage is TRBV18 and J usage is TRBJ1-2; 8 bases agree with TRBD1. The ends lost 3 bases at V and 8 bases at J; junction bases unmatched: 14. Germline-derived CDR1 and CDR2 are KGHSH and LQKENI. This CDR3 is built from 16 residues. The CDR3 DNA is TGTGCCAGCTCACCGCCCCCGACAGGGGCGAGGGACGGCTACACCTTC. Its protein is CASSPPPTGARDGYTF. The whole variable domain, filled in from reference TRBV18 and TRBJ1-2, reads NAGVMQNPRHLVRRRGQEARLRCSPMKGHSHVYWYRQLPEEGLKFMVYLQKENIIDESGMPKERFSAEFPKEGPSILRIQQVVRGDSAAYFCASSPPPTGARDGYTFGSGTRLTVV.

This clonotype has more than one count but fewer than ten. CDR3 amino acids: CASRERYILAKNIQYF. The CDR3 nucleotides read TGTGCCAGCAGGGAGAGGTATATTCTAGCCAAAAACATTCAGTACTTC. J is TRBJ2-4 and V is TRBV2; D unclear. The CDR3 is 16 residues long. V was pared by 6 bases and J by 0 bases, with 15 bases between. Germline V CDR1 and CDR2: SNHLY, FYNNEI.

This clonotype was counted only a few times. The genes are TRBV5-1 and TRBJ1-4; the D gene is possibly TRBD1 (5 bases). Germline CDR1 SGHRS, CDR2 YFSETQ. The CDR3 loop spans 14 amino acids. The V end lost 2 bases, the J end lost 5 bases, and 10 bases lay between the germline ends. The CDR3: CASSFDSANEKLFF. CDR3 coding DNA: TGCGCCAGCAGCTTCGACAGTGCGAATGAAAAACTGTTTTTT.

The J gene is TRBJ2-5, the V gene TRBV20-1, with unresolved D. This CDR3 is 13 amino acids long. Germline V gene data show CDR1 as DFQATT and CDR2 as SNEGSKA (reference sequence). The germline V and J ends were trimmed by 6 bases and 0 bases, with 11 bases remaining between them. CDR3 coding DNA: TGCAGTGCCCCGTTCACACACCAAGAGACCCAGTACTTC. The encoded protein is CSAPFTHQETQYF.